This TCR beta chain was recovered during a study of regulatory T cells in long-lasting Graves disease. Study context: The definition of persistent Graves' disease was over 5 years of antithyroid drugs with positive TSH receptor antibodies.

Turning to this clonotype: Its antigen is not known.

Overall study findings and caveats: Shared public clonotypes totalled over 2,500 in persistent patients, compared with roughly 970 in new patients.

Stated time point: persistent/refractory GD, antithyroid drugs over 5 years with positive TRAb. With RNA extracted from PBMCs as input, the TCR library was made. The CDR3 runs 14 residues. Per germline, CDR1 LNHDA and CDR2 SQIVND (reference sequence). V lost 5 bases and J lost 3; bases outside the gene matches: 6. Combining iRepertoire HTBI primers with Arm-PCR of CDR3 regions, the authors built TCR beta libraries. TCRdb used MiXCR to reprocess the multiplex PCR reads, holding one entry per CDR3 protein. In the table there are 400,000 to 500,000 distinct CDR3 sequences, less than 25% of which are singletons.

Sequenced material: peripheral blood mononuclear cells (PBMCs), taken when the disease was refractory, from a patient treated with antithyroid drugs. The sequence was collected from a female donor with Graves disease. The genes are TRBV19 and TRBJ2-5; 7 bases line up with TRBD2. This CDR3 is CASSPFRGEETQYF. CDR3 nucleotides: TGTGCCAGTAGTCCTTTTCGGGGGGAAGAGACCCAGTACTTC.